This T cell receptor (beta chain) was captured in a study of control samples from healthy donors and cancer patients. Germline assignment: CDR1 LNHDA and CDR2 SQIVND (reference sequence). The germline V and J ends were trimmed by 5 bases and 6 bases, with 19 bases remaining between them. The CDR3 consists of 16 residues. Measured with immunoSEQ multiplex PCR; TCRdb has only the in-frame clones, and not every one. Of 110,000 or so clones in the sample, around 89% are singletons; the top ten hold approximately 18%. The chain links TRBV19 to TRBJ1-4; a weak D match, TRBD1 (5 bases). The sample was blood. The clonotype was recovered from a woman between 50 and 59 years old in good health. CDR3 in amino acids: CASSPGRLKLDEKLFF. The CDR3 DNA follows: TGTGCCAGTAGTCCGGGACGTCTAAAACTAGATGAAAAACTGTTTTTT.